This paragraph covers one T cell receptor beta chain sequence. Measured with immunoSEQ multiplex PCR; TCRdb has only the in-frame clones, and not every one. The table has 44,000 or so clones, about 83% seen once. Trimming cost V 4 bases and J 7 bases; bases outside gene matches: 6. The germline V gene encodes CDR1 SGHRS and CDR2 YFSETQ. This CDR3 contains 14 residues. These data originate in a study of blood T cell repertoires in COVID-19. Overall study: Sources were T cells, B-cell-depleted T cells, or PBMCs; the material itself was cDNA or gDNA.

The sequence was obtained from a man older than 75 in a cohort sampled during active COVID-19. This chain joins TRBV5-1 and TRBJ1-4, with 8 positions matching TRBD1. The material sequenced was peripheral blood. In DNA, the CDR3 is TGCGCCAGCAGCGACGACAGGGGATCTGAAAAACTGTTTTTT. Translating it yields CASSDDRGSEKLFF.